Sequencing of this T cell receptor (beta chain) was carried out in a study of T cell repertoires in cytomegalovirus infection. General study results and limits: The study found HLA-C-restricted CMV-specific TCR beta clonotypes dominating the ex vivo response.

The CDR3 is 17 amino acids. The V gene lost 4 bases and the J gene lost 2 bases, with 17 bases spanning the gap. CDR1 and CDR2 from the germline V gene are MNHEY and SMNVEV (reference sequence). TCRdb processed the reads anew with MiXCR; each CDR3 protein has one entry. The sample carries about 600,000 distinct CDR3 sequences, 20% to 30% recorded once. This clonotype was picked up a small number of times. Its matching antigen is unknown. The genes are TRBV27 and TRBJ2-2; no clear D gene. The source material was CD8+ T cells from PBMCs. This clonotype was obtained from a human donor in good health (CMV status not recorded). Some clones in this sample may be carry-over from other donors' samples. CDR3 sequence reads: CASSSFLRASNTGELFF. CDR3 nucleotides: TGTGCCAGCAGTTCCTTTCTAAGGGCTTCCAACACCGGGGAGCTGTTTTTT.